This T cell receptor beta chain appears in the sequencing data of a study of T cells after yellow fever vaccination. Whole-study results and caveats: Clonotypes found in both CD4 and CD8 compartments made up a small share.

About this clonotype: Its matching antigen is unknown.

In making TCR cDNA, 5'RACE template switching added a universal primer site and UMIs to it. TCRdb analysed the 5' RACE reads with MiXCR anew, one entry per CDR3 protein. Of a few hundred thousand distinct CDR3 sequences in the sample, 6.2% are singletons; the top ten hold approximately 16%. The clonotype was recovered from a young man who received the YFV17D yellow fever vaccine. This sample comprised PBMCs, obtained 5 days after the yellow fever booster vaccination.

CDR3: CATSVERGQPQHF. In DNA form, the CDR3 reads TGTGCCACATCCGTCGAGCGGGGTCAGCCCCAGCATTTT. J is TRBJ1-5 and V is TRBV12-3 or TRBV12-4; no clear D gene. The V gene lost 10 bases and the J gene lost 6 bases, with 16 bases spanning the gap. The CDR3 runs to 13 residues.